This T cell receptor (beta chain) appears in the sequencing data of a study of blood T cell repertoires in COVID-19. Study-wide background: Spain, Italy and the United States supplied samples that represented acute and convalescent COVID-19.

Per the original data handling: Counts of nucleated cells, estimated from reference gene primer amplification, were obtained. The assay was immunoSEQ multiplex PCR, and TCRdb's table has in-frame clones only and misses some. V and J calls and clone size are given by that table; D and trimming were obtained from the DNA. The table includes about 90,000 clones, over 80% detected once. The CDR3 extends over 15 amino acids. V shed 4 bases, J shed 3 bases, and the junction held 5 bases outside the gene matches. Germline V gene sequence: CDR1 LNHDA, CDR2 SQIVND (reference sequence). The V call is TRBV19, the J call TRBJ2-2, with 7 nucleotides matching TRBD2. The specimen was peripheral blood. This TCR was sampled from a woman between 55 and 75 years old with active COVID-19. CDR3 protein: CASSSLAAYTGELFF. The DNA for the CDR3 is TGTGCCAGTAGTAGCCTAGCGGCGTACACCGGGGAGCTGTTTTTT.